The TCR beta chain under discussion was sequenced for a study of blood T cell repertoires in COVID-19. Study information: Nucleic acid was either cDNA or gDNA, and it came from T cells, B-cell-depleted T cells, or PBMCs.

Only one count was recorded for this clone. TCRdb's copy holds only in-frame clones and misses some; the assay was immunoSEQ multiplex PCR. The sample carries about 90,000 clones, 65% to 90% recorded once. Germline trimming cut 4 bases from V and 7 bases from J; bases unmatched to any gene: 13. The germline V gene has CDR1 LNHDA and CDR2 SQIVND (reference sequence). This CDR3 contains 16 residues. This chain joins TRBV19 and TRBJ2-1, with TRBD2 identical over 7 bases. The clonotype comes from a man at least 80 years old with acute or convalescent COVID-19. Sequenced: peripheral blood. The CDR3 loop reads CASSNPSGGNPNEQFF. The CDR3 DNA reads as TGTGCCAGTAGTAATCCTAGCGGAGGAAACCCGAATGAGCAGTTCTTC.